Below, one TCR beta chain is given with its context. The assay was immunoSEQ multiplex PCR, and TCRdb's table has in-frame clones only and misses some. The table has fewer than 95,000 clones, over 75% seen once. The data originate from a study of control samples from healthy donors and cancer patients. This CDR3 region has 18 residues. CDR1 and CDR2 (germline): LGHDT, YNNKEL (reference sequence). The J segment lost 0 bases and the V segment lost 4 bases, leaving 14 bases of the junction unmatched. The sequence derives from a middle-aged woman in good health. The sample was blood. This rearrangement joins TRBV3-1 (or the pseudogene TRBV3-2) to TRBJ1-1; 7 nucleotides agree with TRBD1. The CDR3 region is CASSPRRGGRFMNTEAFF. CDR3 DNA: TGTGCCAGCAGCCCCCGACGAGGGGGCAGATTTATGAACACTGAAGCTTTCTTT.